Presented here are 9 T cell receptor beta chains from one specimen sequenced in a study of OX40 agonist ivuxolimab in advanced cancers. Repertoires were generated with immunoSEQ multiplex PCR, while TCRdb's copy carries only in-frame clones and drops some. The profile shows more than 55,000 clones, just over 85% of them singletons. Sequencing was performed on CD4+ or CD8+ T cells sorted from blood, taken in a trial of the OX40 agonist ivuxolimab. These receptor sequences come from an adult with an advanced solid tumor such as melanoma, head and neck, liver or kidney cancer.

The chain couples TRBV28 to TRBJ1-4; D gene ambiguous. The germline V and J ends were trimmed by 3 bases and 3 bases, with 5 bases remaining between them. Germline V gene data show CDR1 as MDHEN and CDR2 as SYDVKM. This CDR3 comprises 13 residues. The CDR3 nucleotides read TGTGCCAGCAGTTTCATCCCTAATGAAAAACTGTTTTTT. Its translation: CASSFIPNEKLFF.

V usage is TRBV4-3 and J usage is TRBJ2-3; the D is unclear. In germline, CDR1 is LGHNA, CDR2 YSLEER. The CDR3 is made up of 12 amino acids. Trimming took 1 base from V and 4 from J, leaving 3 bases between them. The CDR3 sequence: CASSQGADTQYF. CDR3 DNA: TGCGCCAGCAGCCAAGGGGCAGATACGCAGTATTTT.

This clone came up a few times. This sequence joins TRBV28 and TRBJ1-2; D is uncertain. The CDR3 runs to 12 residues. Trimming shortened V by 7 bases and J by 7 bases, and 13 bases separated the two germline ends. Germline V gene lookup returns CDR1 MDHEN and CDR2 SYDVKM. This CDR3 reads CASTRNEGGYTF. In nucleotides, the CDR3 is TGTGCCAGCACACGGAATGAAGGTGGCTACACCTTC.

The V gene is TRBV9, the J gene TRBJ2-6; 8 nucleotides line up with TRBD1. CDR3 length: 18 amino acids. J gave up 0 bases and V 4 bases, and 9 bases lay outside the gene matches. Germline-derived CDR1 and CDR2 are SGDLS and YYNGEE. This CDR3 is CASSPSAGGYSGANVLTF. CDR3 DNA sequence: TGTGCCAGCAGCCCCTCCGCAGGGGGCTACTCTGGGGCCAACGTCCTGACTTTC.

V is TRBV28 and J is TRBJ1-6; 7 positions agree with TRBD1. The V gene end was trimmed by 6 bases and the J gene end by 8 bases; junction bases not matched to a gene: 7. The CDR3 sequence is 14 residues long. Germline CDR1 and CDR2: MDHEN and SYDVKM. The CDR3 sequence: CASRVTGIHSPLHF. As DNA, the CDR3 is TGTGCCAGCAGGGTGACAGGGATTCATTCACCCCTCCACTTT. Based on the CDR3 plus reference TRBV28 and TRBJ1-6, the full variable domain is DVKVTQSSRYLVKRTGEKVFLECVQDMDHENMFWYRQDPGLGLRLIYFSYDVKMKEKGDIPEGYSVSREKKERFSLILESASTNQTSMYLCASRVTGIHSPLHFGNGTRLTVT.

In its sample, this clone was seen once. The chain joins TRBV15 to TRBJ2-1; tentative D call: TRBD1 (6 bases). CDR1 and CDR2 (germline): LNHNV, YYDKDF (reference sequence). This CDR3 spans 16 amino acids. Trimming cost V 1 base and J 0 bases, with 10 bases left between them. CDR3 in amino acids: CATSRGGQNSYNEQFF. DNA of the CDR3: TGTGCCACCAGCAGAGGGGGACAAAACTCCTACAATGAGCAGTTCTTC.

The rearrangement joins TRBV7-2 to TRBJ1-5; D is unresolved. Trimming cost V 4 bases and J 6 bases, with 16 bases left between them. Germline V gene data show CDR1 as SGHTA and CDR2 as FQGNSA. CDR3 length: 15 amino acids. The CDR3 loop is CASSSVGPEGQPQHF. The CDR3 nucleotides are TGTGCCAGCAGCTCTGTGGGCCCGGAGGGTCAGCCCCAGCATTTT. Full variable domain (missing parts from reference TRBV7-2 and TRBJ1-5): GAGVSQSPSNKVTEKGKDVELRCDPISGHTALYWYRQSLGQGLEFLIYFQGNSAPDKSGLPSDRFSAERTGGSVSTLTIQRTQQEDSAVYLCASSSVGPEGQPQHFGDGTRLSIL.

The chain employs TRBV7-2 and TRBJ2-2; D perhaps matches TRBD1 (5 bases). Between the trimmed V and J ends, which lost 2 bases and 0 bases, there was a span of 16 bases. This CDR3 is 18 amino acids long. CDR1 and CDR2 from the germline V gene are SGHTA and FQGNSA. This chain's CDR3 is CASSLNVRVITNTGELFF. The CDR3 DNA reads TGTGCCAGCAGCTTAAATGTCAGGGTCATTACGAACACCGGGGAGCTGTTTTTT. Based on the CDR3 plus reference TRBV7-2 and TRBJ2-2, the full variable domain is GAGVSQSPSNKVTEKGKDVELRCDPISGHTALYWYRQSLGQGLEFLIYFQGNSAPDKSGLPSDRFSAERTGGSVSTLTIQRTQQEDSAVYLCASSLNVRVITNTGELFFGEGSRLTVL.

This chain connects TRBV5-6 to TRBJ2-7; tentative D call: TRBD1 (6 bases). The CDR3 spans 14 residues. V lost 1 base and J lost 2, with 10 bases in between. Per the germline V gene, CDR1 is SGHDT and CDR2 is YYEEEE. This CDR3 is CASSLTGFAYEQYF. The CDR3 region has the DNA TGTGCCAGCAGCTTGACAGGGTTCGCCTACGAGCAGTACTTC.